Below are 8 T cell receptor beta chains sequenced from a single sample in a study of shared clonotypes between healthy human individuals. Assay used: immunoSEQ multiplex PCR; TCRdb lists only in-frame clones, some missing. Among hundreds of thousands of clones listed, around three quarters were seen once. Sequencing input: memory CD4+ T cells sorted from blood. Sample subset: CD45RA-negative fraction. The receptor set was obtained from a woman between 25 and 40 years old in good health.

The V gene is TRBV20-1, the J gene TRBJ1-2, with no clear D. This CDR3 is 10 amino acids long. Looked up from germline, CDR1 is DFQATT and CDR2 is SNEGSKA (reference sequence). The germline V and J ends were trimmed by 6 bases and 3 bases, with 5 bases remaining between them. The CDR3 here is CSALDYGYTF. CDR3 bases: TGCAGTGCCTTGGACTATGGCTACACCTTC.

This clone has more than one count but fewer than ten. The chain employs TRBV6-4 and TRBJ1-5; the D is unclear. This CDR3 is built from 15 residues. V gave up 3 bases and J gave up 0 bases, with 9 bases separating them. In germline, CDR1 is MRHNA, CDR2 SNTAGT. For the CDR3, the DNA is TGTGCCAGCAGTGAGTCCGTTTATAGCAATCAGCCCCAGCATTTT. It yields the protein CASSESVYSNQPQHF.

In its sample, this clone was seen a few times. V usage is TRBV28 and J usage is TRBJ1-1, with 8 bases fitting TRBD1. The CDR3 sequence is 13 residues long. Germline CDR1 reads MDHEN; CDR2 reads SYDVKM. The V segment lost 5 bases and the J segment 4 bases; nucleotides outside the gene matches: 3. In DNA, the CDR3 is TGTGCCAGCAGTCGGCAGGGGGCCACTGAAGCTTTCTTT. Its translation is CASSRQGATEAFF.

CDR3 DNA sequence: TGCGCCAGCAGTTCGACCACCTACAATGAGCAGTTCTTC. Protein product: CASSSTTYNEQFF. J is TRBJ2-1 and V is TRBV10-1; D unclear. Between the trimmed V and J ends, which lost 5 bases and 2 bases, there was a span of 7 bases. Per the germline V gene, CDR1 is WNHNN and CDR2 is SYGVQD (reference sequence). This CDR3 is 13 amino acids long.

V usage is TRBV11-2 and J usage is TRBJ2-2; 11 bases fit TRBD1. From germline, CDR1 is SGHAT and CDR2 FQNNGV. There are 15 residues in the CDR3. Losses at the gene ends were 5 bases for V and 4 bases for J; bases not matched to a gene: 3. The CDR3 region has the DNA TGTGCCAGCAGCATCGGGACAGGGGGCACCGGGGAGCTGTTTTTT. This codes for CASSIGTGGTGELFF. The variable domain in full, with the rest retrieved from reference TRBV11-2 and TRBJ2-2, is EAGVAQSPRYKIIEKRQSVAFWCNPISGHATLYWYQQILGQGPKLLIQFQNNGVVDDSQLPKDRFSAERLKGVDSTLKIQPAKLEDSAVYLCASSIGTGGTGELFFGEGSRLTVL.

The V call is TRBV11-2, the J call TRBJ1-2; no clear D. Germline-derived CDR1 and CDR2 are SGHAT and FQNNGV. This CDR3 has 13 residues. The ends were cut back, 1 base at V and 8 bases at J, with 11 bases in the middle. In DNA form, the CDR3 reads TGTGCCAGCAGCTTAGCATGGGGAGACGGCTACACCTTC. It translates to CASSLAWGDGYTF. Together with reference TRBV11-2 and TRBJ1-2, the CDR3 gives the full variable domain: EAGVAQSPRYKIIEKRQSVAFWCNPISGHATLYWYQQILGQGPKLLIQFQNNGVVDDSQLPKDRFSAERLKGVDSTLKIQPAKLEDSAVYLCASSLAWGDGYTFGSGTRLTVV.

This clone was observed a few times. CDR3 sequence: CASKFLLNEQFF. CDR3 coding DNA: TGTGCCAGCAAATTCCTACTCAATGAGCAGTTCTTC. This rearrangement joins TRBV2 to TRBJ2-1; D gene ambiguous. The CDR3 extends over 12 amino acids. Per the germline V gene, CDR1 is SNHLY and CDR2 is FYNNEI. Trimming pared 7 bases from V and 6 bases from J, leaving 10 bases between.

The chain carries TRBV5-1 and TRBJ1-1, with a possible D match to TRBD1 (5 bases). Trimming cost V 3 bases and J 0 bases, with 9 bases left between them. This CDR3 spans 14 amino acids. The germline V gene encodes CDR1 SGHRS and CDR2 YFSETQ. CDR3 in amino acids: CASSWTTVNTEAFF. CDR3 sequence (DNA): TGCGCCAGCAGCTGGACAACTGTGAACACTGAAGCTTTCTTT.